This TCR beta chain was sequenced for a study of cytomegalovirus exposure and HLA in healthy donors. A multiplex PCR was run with 60 Vbeta primers and 13 Jbeta primers. TCRdb's copy holds only in-frame clones and misses some; the assay was immunoSEQ multiplex PCR. Of 180,000 or so clones listed, about four fifths were seen once; the top ten hold approximately 2.9%. After removal of 5 bases from V and 9 bases from J, the junction contained 8 bases not matched to a gene. The CDR3 is 14 amino acids. CDR1 and CDR2 from the germline V gene are MDHEN and SYDVKM. Sequencing used PBMCs. The sequence came from a female donor in good health and CMV-seronegative. V and J are TRBV28 and TRBJ2-4, with 9 bases fitting TRBD2. The CDR3 protein is CASSHRVAGVIQYF. CDR3 DNA: TGTGCCAGCAGTCACCGGGTAGCGGGAGTCATTCAGTACTTC. The full variable domain, with the rest looked up from reference TRBV28 and TRBJ2-4, is DVKVTQSSRYLVKRTGEKVFLECVQDMDHENMFWYRQDPGLGLRLIYFSYDVKMKEKGDIPEGYSVSREKKERFSLILESASTNQTSMYLCASSHRVAGVIQYFGAGTRLSVL.